This entry lists 6 T cell receptor beta chains sequenced from one sample in a study of T cell responses to AZD1222 COVID-19 vaccine. Sequencing was performed with immunoSEQ multiplex PCR; in TCRdb, only in-frame clones are kept and a portion is missing. The sample carries about 130,000 clones, approximately 89% recorded once. The sequencing used peripheral blood, collected on day 0 of AZD1222 vaccination. Receptors were obtained from an adult in good health.

The chain carries TRBV5-1 and TRBJ1-1, with D possibly being TRBD1 (5 bases). The CDR3 runs to 15 residues. Per germline, CDR1 SGHRS and CDR2 YFSETQ. The germline V and J ends were trimmed by 4 bases and 2 bases, with 15 bases remaining between them. DNA for the CDR3: TGCGCCAGCAGCCCGGCCGGGACGGAAAACACTGAAGCTTTCTTT. Translated: CASSPAGTENTEAFF.

This chain links TRBV28 with TRBJ2-7, with a tentative D call TRBD2 (6 bases). This CDR3 has 15 residues. Per the germline V gene, CDR1 is MDHEN and CDR2 is SYDVKM. The V end lost 4 bases, the J end lost 6 bases, and 19 bases lay between the germline ends. The CDR3 region has the DNA TGTGCCAGCAGTTCCCCGGGACTCATTGGGAGCGAGCAGTACTTC. Its protein is CASSSPGLIGSEQYF. The full variable domain, with the rest looked up from reference TRBV28 and TRBJ2-7, is DVKVTQSSRYLVKRTGEKVFLECVQDMDHENMFWYRQDPGLGLRLIYFSYDVKMKEKGDIPEGYSVSREKKERFSLILESASTNQTSMYLCASSSPGLIGSEQYFGPGTRLTVT.

The chain uses TRBV19 and TRBJ2-3; D not resolved. Germline V gene sequence: CDR1 LNHDA, CDR2 SQIVND (reference sequence). This CDR3 has 14 residues. Trimming left V 1 base short and J 5 bases short, with 10 bases between. CDR3 bases: TGTGCCAGTAGTATAGTCCTAGAAGGAGATACGCAGTATTTT. This translates into CASSIVLEGDTQYF. Full variable domain (outside the CDR3, taken from reference TRBV19 and TRBJ2-3): DGGITQSPKYLFRKEGQNVTLSCEQNLNHDAMYWYRQDPGQGLRLIYYSQIVNDFQKGDIAEGYSVSREKKESFPLTVTSAQKNPTAFYLCASSIVLEGDTQYFGPGTRLTVL.

The gene calls are TRBV5-1 and TRBJ2-2; weak D call: TRBD2 (5 bases). Germline CDR1 is SGHRS and CDR2 is YFSETQ. V shed 4 bases and J shed 3 bases, with 16 bases lying between them. The length of the CDR3 is 16 residues. CDR3 region: CASSPMGDPDTGELFF. As DNA, the CDR3 is TGCGCCAGCAGCCCGATGGGAGACCCTGACACCGGGGAGCTGTTTTTT.

V and J are TRBV4-3 and TRBJ1-1; a possible D gene is TRBD1 (5 bases). V gave up 3 bases and J gave up 5 bases, with 16 bases separating them. Per the germline V gene, CDR1 is LGHNA and CDR2 is YSLEER. This CDR3 spans 15 amino acids. CDR3 loop: CASSHLKKAGTEAFF. As DNA, the CDR3 is TGCGCCAGCAGCCACTTGAAGAAGGCAGGGACTGAAGCTTTCTTT.

The chain has TRBV2 and TRBJ1-5; perhaps TRBD1 as D (6 bases). Germline V CDR1 and CDR2: SNHLY, FYNNEI. Trimming removed 7 bases at V and 3 bases at J, with 16 bases between. The CDR3 loop spans 15 amino acids. The CDR3 nucleotides read TGTGCCAGCACCAAGGAAAGGGGGAACAATCAGCCCCAGCATTTT. It encodes CASTKERGNNQPQHF.